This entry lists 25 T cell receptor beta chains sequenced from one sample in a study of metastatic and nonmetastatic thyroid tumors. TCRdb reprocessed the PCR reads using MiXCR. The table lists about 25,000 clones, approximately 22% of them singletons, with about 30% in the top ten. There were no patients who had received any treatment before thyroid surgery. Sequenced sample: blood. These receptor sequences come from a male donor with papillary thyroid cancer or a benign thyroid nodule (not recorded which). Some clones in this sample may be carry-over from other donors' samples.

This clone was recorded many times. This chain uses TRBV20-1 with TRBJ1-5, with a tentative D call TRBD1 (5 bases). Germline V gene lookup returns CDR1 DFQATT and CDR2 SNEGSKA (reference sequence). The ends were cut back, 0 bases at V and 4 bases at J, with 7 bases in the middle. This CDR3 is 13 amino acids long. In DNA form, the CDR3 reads TGCAGTGCTAGAGATTGGGGGAATCAGCCCCAGCATTTT. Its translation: CSARDWGNQPQHF.

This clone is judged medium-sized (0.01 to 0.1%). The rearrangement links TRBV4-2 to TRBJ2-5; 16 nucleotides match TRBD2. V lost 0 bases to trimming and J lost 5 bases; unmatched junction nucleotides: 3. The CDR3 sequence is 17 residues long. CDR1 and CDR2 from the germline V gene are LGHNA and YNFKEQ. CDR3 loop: CASSQDGTSGGAETQYF. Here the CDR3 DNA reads TGTGCCAGCAGCCAAGACGGGACTAGCGGGGGGGCCGAGACCCAGTACTTC.

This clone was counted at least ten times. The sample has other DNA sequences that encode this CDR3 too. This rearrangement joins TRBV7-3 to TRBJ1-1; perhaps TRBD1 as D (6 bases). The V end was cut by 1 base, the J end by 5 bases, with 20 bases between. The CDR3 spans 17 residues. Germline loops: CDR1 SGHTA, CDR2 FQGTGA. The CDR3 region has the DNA TGTGCCAGCAGCTTAAGCTACCCACCGGGGGCTGGGACTGAAGCTTTCTTT. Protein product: CASSLSYPPGAGTEAFF.

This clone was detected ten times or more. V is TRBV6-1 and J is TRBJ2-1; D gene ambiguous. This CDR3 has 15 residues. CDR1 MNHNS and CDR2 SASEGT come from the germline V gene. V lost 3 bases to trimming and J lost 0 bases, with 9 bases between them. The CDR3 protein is CASSDIPASYNEQFF. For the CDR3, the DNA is TGTGCCAGCAGTGATATTCCCGCCTCCTACAATGAGCAGTTCTTC.

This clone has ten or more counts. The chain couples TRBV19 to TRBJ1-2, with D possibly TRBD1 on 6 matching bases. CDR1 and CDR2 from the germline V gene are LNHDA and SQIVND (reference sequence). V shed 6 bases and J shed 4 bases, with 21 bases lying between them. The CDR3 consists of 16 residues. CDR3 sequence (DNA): TGTGCCAGTAGACGAAAAACAGGGAATCCGATCTATGGCTACACCTTC. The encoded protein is CASRRKTGNPIYGYTF.

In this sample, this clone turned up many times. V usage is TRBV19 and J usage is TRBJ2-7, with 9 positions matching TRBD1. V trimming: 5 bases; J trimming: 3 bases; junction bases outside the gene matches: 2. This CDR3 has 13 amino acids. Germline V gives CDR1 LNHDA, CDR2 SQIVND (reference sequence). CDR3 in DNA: TGTGCCAGTAGTCCGACAGGGGGCTACGAGCAGTACTTC. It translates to CASSPTGGYEQYF.

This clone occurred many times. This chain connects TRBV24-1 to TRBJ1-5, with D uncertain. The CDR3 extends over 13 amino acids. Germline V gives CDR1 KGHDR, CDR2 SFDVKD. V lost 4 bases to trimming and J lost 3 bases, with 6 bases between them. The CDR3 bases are TGTGCCACCAGTGACGGACCCAATCAGCCCCAGCATTTT. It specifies CATSDGPNQPQHF.

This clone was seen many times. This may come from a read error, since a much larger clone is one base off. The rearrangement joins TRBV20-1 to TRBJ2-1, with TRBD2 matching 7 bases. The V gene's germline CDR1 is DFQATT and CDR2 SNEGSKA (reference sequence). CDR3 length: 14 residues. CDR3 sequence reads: CRPGWGRGVDEQFF. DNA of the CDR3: TGCAGGCCGGGGTGGGGACGGGGGGTGGATGAGCAGTTCTTC.

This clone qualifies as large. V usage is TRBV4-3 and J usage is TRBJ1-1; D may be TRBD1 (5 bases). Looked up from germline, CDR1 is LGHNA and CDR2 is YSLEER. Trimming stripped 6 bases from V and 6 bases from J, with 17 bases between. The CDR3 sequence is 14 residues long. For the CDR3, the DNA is TGCGCCAGCAGGCAGGGCGGGGGGGAGTCTGAAGCTTTCTTT. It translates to CASRQGGGESEAFF.

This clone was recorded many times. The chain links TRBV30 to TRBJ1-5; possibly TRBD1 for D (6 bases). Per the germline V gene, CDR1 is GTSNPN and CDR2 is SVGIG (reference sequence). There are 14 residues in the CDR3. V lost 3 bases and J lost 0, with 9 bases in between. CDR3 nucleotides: TGTGCCTGGAGCGGACAGTTTAGCAATCAGCCCCAGCATTTT. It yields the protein CAWSGQFSNQPQHF.

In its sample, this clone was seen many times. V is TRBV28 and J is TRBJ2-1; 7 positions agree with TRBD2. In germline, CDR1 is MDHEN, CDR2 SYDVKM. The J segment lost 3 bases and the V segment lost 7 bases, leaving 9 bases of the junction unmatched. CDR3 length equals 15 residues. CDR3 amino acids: CASTLGGRDYNEQFF. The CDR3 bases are TGTGCCAGCACCCTTGGGGGGAGGGACTACAATGAGCAGTTCTTC.

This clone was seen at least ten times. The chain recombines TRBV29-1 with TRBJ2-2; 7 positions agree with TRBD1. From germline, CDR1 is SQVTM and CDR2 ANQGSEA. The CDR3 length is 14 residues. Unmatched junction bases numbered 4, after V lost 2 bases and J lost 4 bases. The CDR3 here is CSVENSGGTGELFF. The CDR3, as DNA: TGCAGCGTTGAAAATTCAGGGGGCACCGGGGAGCTGTTTTTT.

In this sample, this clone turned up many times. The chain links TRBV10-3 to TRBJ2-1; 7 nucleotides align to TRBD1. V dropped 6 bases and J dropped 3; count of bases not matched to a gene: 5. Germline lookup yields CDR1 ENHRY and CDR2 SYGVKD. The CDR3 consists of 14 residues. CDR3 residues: CAIRERGLYNEQFF. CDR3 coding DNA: TGTGCCATCAGGGAGAGGGGGCTCTACAATGAGCAGTTCTTC.

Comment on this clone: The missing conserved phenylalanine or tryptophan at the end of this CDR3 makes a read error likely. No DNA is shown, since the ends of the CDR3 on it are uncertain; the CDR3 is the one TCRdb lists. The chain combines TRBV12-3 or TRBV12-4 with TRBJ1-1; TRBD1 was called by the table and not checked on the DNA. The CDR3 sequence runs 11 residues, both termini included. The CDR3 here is CASSLGDSRFI.

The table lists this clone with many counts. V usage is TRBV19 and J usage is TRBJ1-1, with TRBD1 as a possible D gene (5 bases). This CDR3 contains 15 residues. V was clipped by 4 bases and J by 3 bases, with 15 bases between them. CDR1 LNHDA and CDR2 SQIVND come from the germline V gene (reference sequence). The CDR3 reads CASSTFKWGYTEAFF. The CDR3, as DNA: TGTGCCAGTAGTACGTTTAAATGGGGGTACACTGAAGCTTTCTTT.

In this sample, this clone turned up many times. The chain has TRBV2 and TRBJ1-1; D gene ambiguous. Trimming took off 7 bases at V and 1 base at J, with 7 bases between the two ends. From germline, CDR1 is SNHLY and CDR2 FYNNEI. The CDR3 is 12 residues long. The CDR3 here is CASIWGNTEAFF. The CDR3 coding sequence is TGTGCCAGCATTTGGGGGAACACTGAAGCTTTCTTT. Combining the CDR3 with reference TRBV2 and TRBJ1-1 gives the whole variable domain EPEVTQTPSHQVTQMGQEVILRCVPISNHLYFYWYRQILGQKVEFLVSFYNNEISEKSEIFDDQFSVERPDGSNFTLKIRSTKLEDSAMYFCASIWGNTEAFFGQGTRLTVV.

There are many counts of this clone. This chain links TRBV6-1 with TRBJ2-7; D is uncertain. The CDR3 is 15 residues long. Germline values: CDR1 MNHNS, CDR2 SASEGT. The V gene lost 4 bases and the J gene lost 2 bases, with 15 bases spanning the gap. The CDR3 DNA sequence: TGTGCCAGCAGTGGAACCGGAACACCAACCTACGAGCAGTACTTC. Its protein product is CASSGTGTPTYEQYF.

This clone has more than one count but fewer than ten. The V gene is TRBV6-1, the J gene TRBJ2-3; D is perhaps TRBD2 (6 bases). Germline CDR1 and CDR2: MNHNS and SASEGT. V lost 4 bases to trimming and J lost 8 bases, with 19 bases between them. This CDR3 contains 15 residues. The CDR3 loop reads CASSALAGGAGTQYF. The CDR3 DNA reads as TGTGCCAGCAGTGCACTAGCTGGGGGAGCAGGTACGCAGTATTTT.

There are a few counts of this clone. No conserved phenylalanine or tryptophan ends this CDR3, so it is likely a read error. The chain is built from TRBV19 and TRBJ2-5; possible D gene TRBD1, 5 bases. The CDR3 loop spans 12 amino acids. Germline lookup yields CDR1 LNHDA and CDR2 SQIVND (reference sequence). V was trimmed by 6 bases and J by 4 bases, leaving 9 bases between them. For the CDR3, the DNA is TGTGCCAGTAGACAGGCTGGAGAGACCCAGTACATC. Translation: CASRQAGETQYI.

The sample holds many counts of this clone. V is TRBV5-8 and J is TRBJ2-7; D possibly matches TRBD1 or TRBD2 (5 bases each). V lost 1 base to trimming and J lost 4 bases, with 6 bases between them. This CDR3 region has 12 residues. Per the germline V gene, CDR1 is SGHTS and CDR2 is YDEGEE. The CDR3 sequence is CASSLWGYEQYF. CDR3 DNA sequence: TGTGCCAGCAGCTTGTGGGGGTACGAGCAGTACTTC.

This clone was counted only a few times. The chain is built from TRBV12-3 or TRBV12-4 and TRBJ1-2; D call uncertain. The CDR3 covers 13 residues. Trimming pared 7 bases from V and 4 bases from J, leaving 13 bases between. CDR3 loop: CASIPGLAYGYTF. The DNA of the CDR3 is TGTGCCAGCATCCCAGGTCTAGCCTATGGCTACACCTTC.

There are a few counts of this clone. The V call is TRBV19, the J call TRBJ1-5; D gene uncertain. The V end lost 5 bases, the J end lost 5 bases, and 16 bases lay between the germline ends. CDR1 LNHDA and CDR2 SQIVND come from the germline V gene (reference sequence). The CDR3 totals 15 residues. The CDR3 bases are TGTGCCAGTAGTTTATCCCCGGACGGTTATCAGCCCCAGCATTTT. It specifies CASSLSPDGYQPQHF.

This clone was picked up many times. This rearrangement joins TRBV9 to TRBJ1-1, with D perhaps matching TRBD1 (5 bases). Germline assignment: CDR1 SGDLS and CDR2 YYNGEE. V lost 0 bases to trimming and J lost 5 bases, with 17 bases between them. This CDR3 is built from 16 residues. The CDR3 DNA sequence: TGTGCCAGCAGCGTAGACGTTGGGGCCGTGGGGACTGAAGCTTTCTTT. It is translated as CASSVDVGAVGTEAFF.

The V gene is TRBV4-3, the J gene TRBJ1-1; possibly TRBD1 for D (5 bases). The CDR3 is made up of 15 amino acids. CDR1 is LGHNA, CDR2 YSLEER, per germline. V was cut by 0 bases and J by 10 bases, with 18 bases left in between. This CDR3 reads CASSQDIGAAGPAFF. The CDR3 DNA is TGCGCCAGCAGCCAAGATATCGGGGCCGCTGGGCCAGCTTTCTTT.

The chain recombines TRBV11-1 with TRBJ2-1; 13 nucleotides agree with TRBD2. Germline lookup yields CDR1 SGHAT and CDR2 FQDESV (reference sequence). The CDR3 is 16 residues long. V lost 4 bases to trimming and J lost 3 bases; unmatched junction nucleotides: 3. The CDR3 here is CASSWTSGSHYNEQFF. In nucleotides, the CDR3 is TGTGCCAGCAGCTGGACTAGCGGGAGTCACTACAATGAGCAGTTCTTC.